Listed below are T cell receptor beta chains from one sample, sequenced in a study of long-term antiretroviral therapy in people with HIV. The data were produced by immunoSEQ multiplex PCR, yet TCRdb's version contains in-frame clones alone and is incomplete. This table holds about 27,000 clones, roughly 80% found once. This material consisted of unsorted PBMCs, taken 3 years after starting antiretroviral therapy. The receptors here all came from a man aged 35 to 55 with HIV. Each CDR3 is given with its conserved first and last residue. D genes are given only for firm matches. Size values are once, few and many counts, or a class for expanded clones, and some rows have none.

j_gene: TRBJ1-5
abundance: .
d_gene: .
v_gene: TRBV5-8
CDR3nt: TGTGCCAGCAGCTTGCCCCCATGGGGGACACTCAATCAGCCCCAGCATTTT
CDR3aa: CASSLPPWGTLNQPQHF

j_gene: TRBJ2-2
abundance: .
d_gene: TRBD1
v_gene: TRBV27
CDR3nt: TGTGCCAGCAGTCTCGACAGGGTCGGGGAGCTGTTTTTT
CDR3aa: CASSLDRVGELFF

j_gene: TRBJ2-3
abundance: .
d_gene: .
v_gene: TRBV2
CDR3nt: TGTGCCAGCACTGGGGAGTACAGGGTCCCAGATACGCAGTATTTT
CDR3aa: CASTGEYRVPDTQYF

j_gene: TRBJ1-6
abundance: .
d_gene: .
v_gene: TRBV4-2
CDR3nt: TGTGCCAGCAGCCCAGCCAACCTCCTCGCGCAAAGTTTCTATAATTCACCCCTCCACTTT
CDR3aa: CASSPANLLAQSFYNSPLHF

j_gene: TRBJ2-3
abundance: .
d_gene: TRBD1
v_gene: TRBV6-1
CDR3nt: TGTGCCAGCCATTTCGGGACAGGGCCGACAGATACGCAGTATTTT
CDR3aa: CASHFGTGPTDTQYF

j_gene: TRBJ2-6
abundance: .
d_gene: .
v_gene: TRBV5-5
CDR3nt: TGTGCCAGCAGCTTGGATCCGGACTCGGGGGCCAACGTCCTGACTTTC
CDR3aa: CASSLDPDSGANVLTF

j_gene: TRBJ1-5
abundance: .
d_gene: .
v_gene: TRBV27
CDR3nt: TGTGCCAGCAGTACAAACAGGGTGGATCAGCCCCAGCATTTT
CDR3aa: CASSTNRVDQPQHF

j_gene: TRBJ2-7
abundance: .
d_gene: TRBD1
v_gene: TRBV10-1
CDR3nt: TGCGCCAGCAGTGGAGGACAGGGCAGGAACGAGCAGTACTTC
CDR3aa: CASSGGQGRNEQYF

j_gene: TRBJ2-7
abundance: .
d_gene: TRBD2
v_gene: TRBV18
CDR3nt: TGTGCCAGCTCACCACGGCAGGCGGAGCGGGGGGAGCAGTACTTC
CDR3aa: CASSPRQAERGEQYF

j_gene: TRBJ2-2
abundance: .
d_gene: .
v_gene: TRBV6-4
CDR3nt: TGTGCCAGCAGTGCCTCGACAGGCGCCGGGGAGCTGTTTTTT
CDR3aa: CASSASTGAGELFF

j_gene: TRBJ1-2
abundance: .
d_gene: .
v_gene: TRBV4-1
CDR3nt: TGCGCCAGCAGCCAGTCGGGGGCTATGGGGGGCTACTATGGCTACACCTTC
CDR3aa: CASSQSGAMGGYYGYTF

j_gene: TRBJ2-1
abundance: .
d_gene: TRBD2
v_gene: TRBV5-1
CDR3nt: TGCGCCAGCAGCTTGGGGGCTAGCGGGAACTGGGATGAGCAGTTCTTC
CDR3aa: CASSLGASGNWDEQFF

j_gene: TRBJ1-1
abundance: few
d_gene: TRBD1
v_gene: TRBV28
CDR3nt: TGTGCCAGCAGTCCCGCTCGTCCCGGGACAGCCCCTGAAGCTTTCTTT
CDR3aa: CASSPARPGTAPEAFF

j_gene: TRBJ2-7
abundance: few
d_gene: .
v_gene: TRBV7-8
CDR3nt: TGTGCCAGTGGGTGGCACGAGCAGTACTTC
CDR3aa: CASGWHEQYF

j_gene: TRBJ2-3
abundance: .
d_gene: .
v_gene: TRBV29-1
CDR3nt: TGCAGCGTATCAGACGGCACAGATACGCAGTATTTT
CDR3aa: CSVSDGTDTQYF

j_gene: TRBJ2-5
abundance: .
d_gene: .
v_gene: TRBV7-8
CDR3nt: TGTGCCAGCAGCTATTTCACCGAGACCCAGTACTTC
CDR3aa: CASSYFTETQYF

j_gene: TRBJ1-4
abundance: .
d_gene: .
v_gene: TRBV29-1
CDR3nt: TGCAGCGTCGCACAGGGACTGCGTGAAAAACTGTTTTTT
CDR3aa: CSVAQGLREKLFF

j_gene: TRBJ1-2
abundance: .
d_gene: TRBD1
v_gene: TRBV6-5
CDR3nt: TGTGCCACCATACAGGGGGCGCGTGGCTACACCTTC
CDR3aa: CATIQGARGYTF

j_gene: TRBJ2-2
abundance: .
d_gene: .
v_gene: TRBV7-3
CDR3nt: TGTGCCAGCAGCTCACAAGGCCTCCTAGCGTCGAACACCGGGGAGCTGTTTTTT
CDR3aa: CASSSQGLLASNTGELFF

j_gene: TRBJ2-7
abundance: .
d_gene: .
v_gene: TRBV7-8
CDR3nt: TGTGCCAGCAGCTTATCCTTTAGAACCTACGAGCAGTACTTC
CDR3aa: CASSLSFRTYEQYF

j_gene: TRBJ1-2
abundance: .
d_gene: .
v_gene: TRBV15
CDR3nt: TGTGCCACCAGCAGGATGGAAGGCTACACCTTC
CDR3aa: CATSRMEGYTF

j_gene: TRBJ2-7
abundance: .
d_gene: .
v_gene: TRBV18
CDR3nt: TGTGCCACGGCCGGCATCTACGAGCAGTACTTC
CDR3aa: CATAGIYEQYF

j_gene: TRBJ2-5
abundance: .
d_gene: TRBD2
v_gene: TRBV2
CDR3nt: TGTGCCAGCAGTTTTAACCCGGGACTAGCGGGAGAAGAGACCCAGTACTTC
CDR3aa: CASSFNPGLAGEETQYF

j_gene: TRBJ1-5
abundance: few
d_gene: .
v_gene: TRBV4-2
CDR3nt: TGTGCCAGCAGCCCATTTAGCAATCAGCCCCAGCATTTT
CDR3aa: CASSPFSNQPQHF

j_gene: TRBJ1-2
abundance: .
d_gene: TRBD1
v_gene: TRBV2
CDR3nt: TGTGCCAGCAGTGGAACAGGGGTTGGGGGCTACACCTTC
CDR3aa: CASSGTGVGGYTF

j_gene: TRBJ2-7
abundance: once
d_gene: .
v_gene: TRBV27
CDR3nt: TGTGCCAGCAGTTCCGGACGGCTCTCCTACGAGCAGTACTTC
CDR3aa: CASSSGRLSYEQYF

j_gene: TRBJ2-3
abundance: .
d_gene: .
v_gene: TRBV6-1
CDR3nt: TGTGCCAGCAGTGAATTTGGAAAGGGAAGCACAGATACGCAGTATTTT
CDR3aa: CASSEFGKGSTDTQYF

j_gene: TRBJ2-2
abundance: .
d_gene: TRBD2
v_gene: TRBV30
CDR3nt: TGTGCCTGGAGACTAGCGGGACCAAACACCGGGGAGCTGTTTTTT
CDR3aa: CAWRLAGPNTGELFF

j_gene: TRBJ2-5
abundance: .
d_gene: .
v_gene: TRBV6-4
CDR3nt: TGTGCCAGCAGTGGGGAGAACTTC
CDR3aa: CASSGENF

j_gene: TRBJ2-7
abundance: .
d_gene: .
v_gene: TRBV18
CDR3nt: TGTGCCAGCTCACCTATCCCCCCTTCAGGGCAGGAATTCGGATACTTC
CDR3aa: CASSPIPPSGQEFGYF

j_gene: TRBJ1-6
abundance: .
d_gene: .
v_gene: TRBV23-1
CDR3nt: TGCGCCAGCACCCCTAGGGCCTCTGATTCGAGCTCCTATAATTCACCCCTCCACTTT
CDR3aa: CASTPRASDSSSYNSPLHF

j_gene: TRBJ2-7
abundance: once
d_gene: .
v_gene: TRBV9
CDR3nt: TGTGCCAGCAGCCATCAGGATGGAAACTACGAGCAGTACTTC
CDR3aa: CASSHQDGNYEQYF

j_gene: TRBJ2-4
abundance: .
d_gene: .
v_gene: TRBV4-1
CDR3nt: TGCGCCAGCAGCACCCTCGGTACGGCCAAAAACATTCAGTACTTC
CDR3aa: CASSTLGTAKNIQYF

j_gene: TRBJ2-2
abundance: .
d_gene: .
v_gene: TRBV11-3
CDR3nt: TGTGCCAGCAGCATATATCAGGGATCCGGGGAGCTGTTTTTT
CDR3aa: CASSIYQGSGELFF

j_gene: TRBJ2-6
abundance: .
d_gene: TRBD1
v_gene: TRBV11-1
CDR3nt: TGTGCCAGCAGCCAGGACAGGCCTTCTGGGGCCAACGTCCTGACTTTC
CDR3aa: CASSQDRPSGANVLTF

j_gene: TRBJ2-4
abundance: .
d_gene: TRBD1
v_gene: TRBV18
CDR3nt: TGTGCCAGCTCACCAAGACAGGGGAGTAAAAACATTCAGTACTTC
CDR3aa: CASSPRQGSKNIQYF

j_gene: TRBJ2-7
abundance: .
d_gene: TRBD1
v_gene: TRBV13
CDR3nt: TGTGCCAGCAGCAGGGGACCGGACAGGGATAACCACGAGCAGTACTTC
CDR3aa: CASSRGPDRDNHEQYF

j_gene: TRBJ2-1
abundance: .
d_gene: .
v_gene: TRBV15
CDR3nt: TGTGCCACCATGGGACACAATGAGCAGTTCTTC
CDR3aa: CATMGHNEQFF

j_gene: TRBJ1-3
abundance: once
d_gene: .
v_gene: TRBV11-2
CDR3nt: TGTGCCAGCAGCAAGGGGACCGCTGGAAACACCATATATTTT
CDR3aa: CASSKGTAGNTIYF

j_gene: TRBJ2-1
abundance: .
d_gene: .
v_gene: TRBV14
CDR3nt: TGTGCCAGCAGCCAAGATCGCGGGGGCGCCAATGAGCAGTTCTTC
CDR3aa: CASSQDRGGANEQFF

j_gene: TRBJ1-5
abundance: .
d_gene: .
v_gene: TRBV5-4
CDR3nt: TGTGCCAGCAGCCACTTTCGGGTGGCGGAACAGCCCCAGCATTTT
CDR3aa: CASSHFRVAEQPQHF

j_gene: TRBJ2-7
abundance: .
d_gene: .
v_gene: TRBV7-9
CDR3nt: TGTGCCAGCAGCAGGACTGGGTACGAGCAGTACTTC
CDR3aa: CASSRTGYEQYF

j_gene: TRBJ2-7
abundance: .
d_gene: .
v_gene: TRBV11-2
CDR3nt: TGTGCCAGCAGCTTAGACACGGACAGCTCCTACGAGCAGTACTTC
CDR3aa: CASSLDTDSSYEQYF

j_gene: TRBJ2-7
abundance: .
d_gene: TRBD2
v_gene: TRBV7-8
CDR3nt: TGTGCCAGCAGCGGACGACTAGCGGGACACTACGAGCAGTACTTC
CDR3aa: CASSGRLAGHYEQYF

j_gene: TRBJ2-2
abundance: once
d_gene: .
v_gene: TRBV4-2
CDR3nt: TGTGCCAGCAGCCATCCAAATCAGGGCGGGGAGCTGTTTTTT
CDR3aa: CASSHPNQGGELFF

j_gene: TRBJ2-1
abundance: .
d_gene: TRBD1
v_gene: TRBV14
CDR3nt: TGTGCCAGCAGAGGTACAGGGGATTCCTACAATGAGCAGTTCTTC
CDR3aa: CASRGTGDSYNEQFF

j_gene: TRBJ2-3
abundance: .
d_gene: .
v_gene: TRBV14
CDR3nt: TGTGCCAGCAGGGGCAGGGATCCAGATACGCAGTATTTT
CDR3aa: CASRGRDPDTQYF

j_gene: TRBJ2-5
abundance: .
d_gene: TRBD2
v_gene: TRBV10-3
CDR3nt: TGTGCCATCAGTGCGCCGACTAGCGGGAAGGCCCAAGAGACCCAGTACTTC
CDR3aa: CAISAPTSGKAQETQYF